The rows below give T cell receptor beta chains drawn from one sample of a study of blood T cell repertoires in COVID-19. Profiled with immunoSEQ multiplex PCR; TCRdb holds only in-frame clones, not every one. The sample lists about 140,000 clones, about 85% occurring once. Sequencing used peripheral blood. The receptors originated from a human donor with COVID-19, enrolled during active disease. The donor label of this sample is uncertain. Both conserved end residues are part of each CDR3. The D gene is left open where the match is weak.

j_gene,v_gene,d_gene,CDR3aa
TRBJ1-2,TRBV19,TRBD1,CASSIDHRGLNYGYTF
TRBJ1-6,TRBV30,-,CAWRYYEGFYNSPLHF
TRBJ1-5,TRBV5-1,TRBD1,CASSPDREPNQPQHF
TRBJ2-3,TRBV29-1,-,CSVEMGGDTQYF
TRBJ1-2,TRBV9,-,CASSGRGGDTYGYTF
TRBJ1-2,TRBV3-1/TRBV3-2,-,CASSQVAATLIGYTF
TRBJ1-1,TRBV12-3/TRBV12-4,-,CASSRTENTEAFF
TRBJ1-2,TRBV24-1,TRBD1,CATSGRSGTGGGYTF
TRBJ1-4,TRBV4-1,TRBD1,CASSQGTGVAEKLFF
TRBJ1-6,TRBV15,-,CATSLVRAYNSPLHF